The entry that follows covers one T cell receptor beta chain sequence. What it binds is unknown. These data come from a study of Ad26.COV2.S vaccination and SARS-CoV-2 variants. Overall study: As a participant in COV1001, the donor was in the Ad26.COV2.S trial arm. By the intramuscular route, Ad26.COV2.S was given once, or twice 56 days apart. General study points: Measurements of TCR breadth and depth may have given underestimates of the total T cell responses. Relative to placebo recipients, vaccine recipients exhibited elevated spike-specific TCR breadth.

Some clones are missing from TCRdb's copy, which holds only in-frame ones; the method was immunoSEQ multiplex PCR. The sample shows hundreds of thousands of clones, roughly 81% of them seen only once. The CDR3 sequence is 14 residues long. Germline loops: CDR1 LNHDA, CDR2 SQIVND (reference sequence). Deletions cut 7 bases from V and 4 bases from J, with 14 bases between. Sample treatment: 19 received Ad26.COV2.S at low or high dose, single or two shots; several received placebo; per-sample allocation not given. It was on day 63 after the first vaccine or placebo injection that samples were taken. The chain uses TRBV19 and TRBJ2-1, with a tentative D call TRBD1 (6 bases). Sequenced material: peripheral blood, taken in a trial of Ad26.COV2.S vaccine versus placebo. The sequence derives from a person aged 18-60 years who received the Ad26.COV2.S COVID-19 vaccine or a placebo. CDR3 sequence (DNA): TGTGCCAGTATGGGGGCAGGTGGGTACAATGAGCAGTTCTTC. Protein: CASMGAGGYNEQFF.